The T cell receptor beta chain under discussion was sequenced for a study of T cell repertoires in ileal Crohn's disease. Overall study context: Postoperative therapy was given to about half: around 12 thiopurines, about 19 anti-TNF agents.

A note on this clone: Its specificity is not known.

Study results and caveats: Clonal expansions were more frequent in active smokers than non-smokers at surgery.

Measured with immunoSEQ multiplex PCR; TCRdb has only the in-frame clones, and not every one. The sample holds 17,000 or so clones, about 90% seen once. Adults with ileal or ileocolonic Crohn's disease and an indication for resection were eligible. Material: ileal tissue. The TCR comes from an adult with Crohn's disease.

CDR3 sequence (DNA): TGTGCCAGCAGCTTTGTGACTAGCGGGTTTGGAGGCGAGCAGTACTTC. It encodes CASSFVTSGFGGEQYF. The chain is built from TRBV7-8 and TRBJ2-7, with TRBD2 matching over 10 bases. Germline CDR1 is SGHVS and CDR2 is FQNEAQ. V shed 3 bases, J shed 6 bases, and the junction held 11 bases outside the gene matches. The CDR3 consists of 16 residues.